Listed below are T cell receptor beta chains from one sample, sequenced in a study of cytomegalovirus exposure and HLA in healthy donors. Profiled with immunoSEQ multiplex PCR; TCRdb holds only in-frame clones, not every one. The sample lists some 130,000 clones, 65% to 80% occurring once. What was sequenced was PBMCs. The receptor set was obtained from a male donor in good health and CMV-seropositive. Each CDR3 is given with its conserved first and last residue. A D gene is named only where the DNA matches it firmly. Rows give clone size only sometimes, using once, few, many, or a class for an expanded clone.

v_gene: TRBV5-1
d_gene: .
j_gene: TRBJ2-7
abundance: .
len: 17
CDR3nt: TGCGCCAGCAGCTTGGGGGCGTTGGCGGACAGCTCCTACGAGCAGTACTTC
CDR3aa: CASSLGALADSSYEQYF

v_gene: TRBV5-1
d_gene: .
j_gene: TRBJ2-1
abundance: .
len: 14
CDR3nt: TGCGCCAGCAGCCCGGTGGGGACAAGGAATGAGCAGTTCTTC
CDR3aa: CASSPVGTRNEQFF

v_gene: TRBV6-1
d_gene: TRBD1
j_gene: TRBJ2-7
abundance: few
len: 15
CDR3nt: TGTGCCAGCAGTGAAGAGGCAGGGGGCTCCTACGAGCAGTACTTC
CDR3aa: CASSEEAGGSYEQYF

v_gene: TRBV6-6
d_gene: TRBD2
j_gene: TRBJ2-1
abundance: .
len: 13
CDR3nt: TGTGCCAGCAGAGAGCGGGAGGGCAATGAGCAGTTCTTC
CDR3aa: CASREREGNEQFF

v_gene: TRBV9
d_gene: .
j_gene: TRBJ2-7
abundance: .
len: 14
CDR3nt: TGTGCCAGCAGCAAGGGCCCCGCGGGGTACGAGCAGTACTTC
CDR3aa: CASSKGPAGYEQYF

v_gene: TRBV2
d_gene: TRBD1
j_gene: TRBJ2-7
abundance: .
len: 15
CDR3nt: TGTGCCAGCAGAGCCGGGCCGGGACAGGGCCACGAGCAGTACTTC
CDR3aa: CASRAGPGQGHEQYF

v_gene: TRBV15
d_gene: TRBD2
j_gene: TRBJ2-4
abundance: few
len: 15
CDR3nt: TGTGCCACCAGCAGAGAGGCGGGAGAGCAAAACATTCAGTACTTC
CDR3aa: CATSREAGEQNIQYF

v_gene: TRBV27
d_gene: .
j_gene: TRBJ2-7
abundance: .
len: 13
CDR3nt: TGTGCCAGCAGTCTTCATACTAGCCGTGGGCAGTACTTC
CDR3aa: CASSLHTSRGQYF

v_gene: TRBV6-5
d_gene: .
j_gene: TRBJ2-7
abundance: .
len: 14
CDR3nt: TGTGCCAGCAGTTACTTCGGCGGTTCCTACGAGCAGTACTTC
CDR3aa: CASSYFGGSYEQYF

v_gene: TRBV10-3
d_gene: .
j_gene: TRBJ2-3
abundance: few
len: 11
CDR3nt: TGTGCCATCAGCACTACAGATACGCAGTATTTT
CDR3aa: CAISTTDTQYF

v_gene: TRBV7-9
d_gene: TRBD2
j_gene: TRBJ2-5
abundance: .
len: 15
CDR3nt: TGTGCCAGCAGCTTCCCGAGACTAGCGGAAGAGACCCAGTACTTC
CDR3aa: CASSFPRLAEETQYF

v_gene: TRBV9
d_gene: .
j_gene: TRBJ2-7
abundance: .
len: 12
CDR3nt: TGTGCCAGCAGCGTAGGAGTCGGCGAGCAGTACTTC
CDR3aa: CASSVGVGEQYF

v_gene: TRBV2
d_gene: TRBD1
j_gene: TRBJ1-2
abundance: few
len: 10
CDR3nt: TGTGCCAGCAGCCGACAGGGGGAAACCTTC
CDR3aa: CASSRQGETF

v_gene: TRBV11-1
d_gene: .
j_gene: TRBJ2-7
abundance: .
len: 14
CDR3nt: TGTGCCAGCAGCTCCCCTCTCCCTCCCTACGAGCAGTACTTC
CDR3aa: CASSSPLPPYEQYF

v_gene: TRBV2
d_gene: .
j_gene: TRBJ2-2
abundance: .
len: 15
CDR3nt: TGTGCCAGCAGCCGTAGCGGATCGAACACCGGGGAGCTGTTTTTT
CDR3aa: CASSRSGSNTGELFF

v_gene: TRBV28
d_gene: .
j_gene: TRBJ1-1
abundance: .
len: 16
CDR3nt: TGTGCCAGCAGTTTTTGGGGCGGTAGTGGTGACACTGAAGCTTTCTTT
CDR3aa: CASSFWGGSGDTEAFF

v_gene: TRBV2
d_gene: .
j_gene: TRBJ1-3
abundance: few
len: 15
CDR3nt: TGTGCCAGCAGTTTCAGGGGAGAACATGGAAACACCATATATTTT
CDR3aa: CASSFRGEHGNTIYF

v_gene: TRBV10-3
d_gene: TRBD2
j_gene: TRBJ2-1
abundance: few
len: 12
CDR3nt: TGTGCCATCAGCCAGCGGGAGACTGAGCAGTTCTTC
CDR3aa: CAISQRETEQFF

v_gene: TRBV5-1
d_gene: TRBD1
j_gene: TRBJ2-7
abundance: few
len: 17
CDR3nt: TGCGCCAGCAGCTTCACAGGGGGAGAACCGTCCTCCTACGAGCAGTACTTC
CDR3aa: CASSFTGGEPSSYEQYF

v_gene: TRBV13
d_gene: .
j_gene: TRBJ2-7
abundance: .
len: 15
CDR3nt: TGTGCCAGCAGCGCCCTCAGCGGTCCTTCCTACGAGCAGTACTTC
CDR3aa: CASSALSGPSYEQYF

v_gene: TRBV7-3
d_gene: TRBD1
j_gene: TRBJ2-1
abundance: .
len: 16
CDR3nt: TGTGCCAGCAGCCCGGTGGGGGGGACAGGGGTCAATGAGCAGTTCTTC
CDR3aa: CASSPVGGTGVNEQFF

v_gene: TRBV7-2
d_gene: TRBD2
j_gene: TRBJ2-7
abundance: .
len: 13
CDR3nt: TGTGCCAGCAGCTTCACTAGCGTCCACGAGCAGTACTTC
CDR3aa: CASSFTSVHEQYF

v_gene: TRBV19
d_gene: TRBD1
j_gene: TRBJ1-5
abundance: .
len: 15
CDR3nt: TGTGCCAGTAGTCGTTTTGACAGGGCCGATCAGCCCCAGCATTTT
CDR3aa: CASSRFDRADQPQHF

v_gene: TRBV6-5
d_gene: .
j_gene: TRBJ2-7
abundance: .
len: 15
CDR3nt: TGTGCCAGCAGTTACTCGAGGGCGCCGTACTACGAGCAGTACTTC
CDR3aa: CASSYSRAPYYEQYF

v_gene: TRBV18
d_gene: TRBD2
j_gene: TRBJ2-2
abundance: .
len: 15
CDR3nt: TGTGCCAGCTCGCGCGGACTAGTAACAACCGGGGAGCTGTTTTTT
CDR3aa: CASSRGLVTTGELFF

v_gene: TRBV7-9
d_gene: .
j_gene: TRBJ2-7
abundance: .
len: 14
CDR3nt: TGTGCCAGCAGCCCCACTGAGAGCTCCTACGAGCAGTACTTC
CDR3aa: CASSPTESSYEQYF

v_gene: TRBV9
d_gene: .
j_gene: TRBJ1-4
abundance: .
len: 14
CDR3nt: TGTGCCAGCAGCGCTAGCCCAACTAATGAAAAACTGTTTTTT
CDR3aa: CASSASPTNEKLFF

v_gene: TRBV10-3
d_gene: TRBD1
j_gene: TRBJ2-3
abundance: once
len: 14
CDR3nt: TGTGCCATCAGTGAGACAGGGGGCACAGATACGCAGTATTTT
CDR3aa: CAISETGGTDTQYF

v_gene: TRBV27
d_gene: .
j_gene: TRBJ1-3
abundance: .
len: 13
CDR3nt: TGTGCCAGCAGGTTTTTAACTGGAAACACCATATATTTT
CDR3aa: CASRFLTGNTIYF

v_gene: TRBV7-9
d_gene: TRBD1
j_gene: TRBJ1-1
abundance: .
len: 16
CDR3nt: TGTTCCAGCAATATTTTAATAGGGACAGGGCTGTCTGAAGCTTTCTTT
CDR3aa: CSSNILIGTGLSEAFF

v_gene: TRBV2
d_gene: .
j_gene: TRBJ1-2
abundance: once
len: 17
CDR3nt: TGTGCCAGCAGTGAAGCGCTTCGGGGTACGGCTAACTATGGCTACACCTTC
CDR3aa: CASSEALRGTANYGYTF

v_gene: TRBV5-1
d_gene: .
j_gene: TRBJ1-5
abundance: .
len: 14
CDR3nt: TGCGCCAGCAGCTTGAATACAGGAGATCAGCCCCAGCATTTT
CDR3aa: CASSLNTGDQPQHF

v_gene: TRBV6-4
d_gene: .
j_gene: TRBJ1-2
abundance: .
len: 15
CDR3nt: TGTGCCAGCAGTCCCGAGGGAGGGGCAGGCTATGGCTACACCTTC
CDR3aa: CASSPEGGAGYGYTF

v_gene: TRBV30
d_gene: TRBD1
j_gene: TRBJ2-7
abundance: .
len: 15
CDR3nt: TGTGCCTGGAGTCCCCCCTGGGACAGCTACTACGAGCAGTACTTC
CDR3aa: CAWSPPWDSYYEQYF

v_gene: TRBV18
d_gene: TRBD2
j_gene: TRBJ2-7
abundance: .
len: 15
CDR3nt: TGTGCCAGCTCACCCGGGGGGGTGTTCGCCTACGAGCAGTACTTC
CDR3aa: CASSPGGVFAYEQYF

v_gene: TRBV2
d_gene: TRBD1
j_gene: TRBJ1-2
abundance: .
len: 17
CDR3nt: TGTGCCAGCAGTTCCGAATTTGTAGGGACAGGCCTCTATGGCTACACCTTC
CDR3aa: CASSSEFVGTGLYGYTF

v_gene: TRBV7-6
d_gene: .
j_gene: TRBJ2-2
abundance: .
len: 19
CDR3nt: TGTGCCAGCAGCCCCGCGAGGACCCGGGGGACCGCGAACACCGGGGAGCTGTTTTTT
CDR3aa: CASSPARTRGTANTGELFF

v_gene: TRBV6-6
d_gene: TRBD2
j_gene: TRBJ2-5
abundance: .
len: 13
CDR3nt: TGTGCCAGCTCAAGAGGGAGGGAAGAGACCCAGTACTTC
CDR3aa: CASSRGREETQYF

v_gene: TRBV7-9
d_gene: TRBD1
j_gene: TRBJ1-2
abundance: .
len: 14
CDR3nt: TGTGCCAGCGTCCAGGACAGGGGTATCTATGGCTACACCTTC
CDR3aa: CASVQDRGIYGYTF

v_gene: TRBV6-5
d_gene: TRBD1
j_gene: TRBJ1-5
abundance: .
len: 13
CDR3nt: TGTGCCAGCAGCACAGGGGGCAGGCAGCCCCAGCATTTT
CDR3aa: CASSTGGRQPQHF

v_gene: TRBV5-1
d_gene: .
j_gene: TRBJ2-5
abundance: .
len: 14
CDR3nt: TGCGCCAGCAGCTTGGACAGCTACCAAGAGACCCAGTACTTC
CDR3aa: CASSLDSYQETQYF

v_gene: TRBV6-5
d_gene: .
j_gene: TRBJ2-3
abundance: .
len: 15
CDR3nt: TGTGCCAGCAGTTCTGGGGGAGGTCACACAGATACGCAGTATTTT
CDR3aa: CASSSGGGHTDTQYF

v_gene: TRBV7-9
d_gene: .
j_gene: TRBJ1-4
abundance: .
len: 16
CDR3nt: TGTGCCAGCAGCTTAAATCTTGCAGGGGCGGGTGAAAAACTGTTTTTT
CDR3aa: CASSLNLAGAGEKLFF

v_gene: TRBV13
d_gene: TRBD1
j_gene: TRBJ1-5
abundance: .
len: 14
CDR3nt: TGTGCCAGCAGCTTCCACAGGGGGAATCAGCCCCAGCATTTT
CDR3aa: CASSFHRGNQPQHF

v_gene: TRBV5-1
d_gene: .
j_gene: TRBJ2-1
abundance: few
len: 15
CDR3nt: TGCGCCAGCAGCTTGTCCAGTCATAACTACAATGAGCAGTTCTTC
CDR3aa: CASSLSSHNYNEQFF

v_gene: TRBV7-8
d_gene: TRBD1
j_gene: TRBJ2-7
abundance: .
len: 20
CDR3nt: TGTGCCAGCAGCTTAGGAAGTTGGGACAGGGGCGTTCACCCTACCTACGAGCAGTACTTC
CDR3aa: CASSLGSWDRGVHPTYEQYF

v_gene: TRBV15
d_gene: TRBD2
j_gene: TRBJ2-7
abundance: .
len: 15
CDR3nt: TGTGCCACCAGCAGCCGGGGACTAGCGCCGAGGGAGCAGTACTTC
CDR3aa: CATSSRGLAPREQYF

v_gene: TRBV6-5
d_gene: TRBD1
j_gene: TRBJ1-1
abundance: .
len: 13
CDR3nt: TGTGCCAGCACCCGGACAGGGGACACTGAAGCTTTCTTT
CDR3aa: CASTRTGDTEAFF

v_gene: TRBV4-1
d_gene: .
j_gene: TRBJ1-6
abundance: .
len: 16
CDR3nt: TGCGCCAGCAGCCTCCGGGACATGTTTGATAATTCACCCCTCCACTTT
CDR3aa: CASSLRDMFDNSPLHF

v_gene: TRBV28
d_gene: TRBD1
j_gene: TRBJ2-7
abundance: .
len: 15
CDR3nt: TGTGCCAGCAGTTTATCGCCAGGGGGCTGGGGCGAGCAGTACTTC
CDR3aa: CASSLSPGGWGEQYF

v_gene: TRBV5-6
d_gene: .
j_gene: TRBJ1-2
abundance: .
len: 16
CDR3nt: TGTGCCAGCAGCTTGGCCGATAAGGGAGTCAGAGGTGGCTACACCTTC
CDR3aa: CASSLADKGVRGGYTF

v_gene: TRBV6-5
d_gene: .
j_gene: TRBJ2-7
abundance: .
len: 14
CDR3nt: TGTGCCAGCACCAACCCGCACCGCGCCTACGAGCAGTACTTC
CDR3aa: CASTNPHRAYEQYF

v_gene: TRBV27
d_gene: TRBD1
j_gene: TRBJ1-5
abundance: .
len: 14
CDR3nt: TGTGCCAGCAGCTCCGACAGGGTTGGTCAGCCCCAGCATTTT
CDR3aa: CASSSDRVGQPQHF